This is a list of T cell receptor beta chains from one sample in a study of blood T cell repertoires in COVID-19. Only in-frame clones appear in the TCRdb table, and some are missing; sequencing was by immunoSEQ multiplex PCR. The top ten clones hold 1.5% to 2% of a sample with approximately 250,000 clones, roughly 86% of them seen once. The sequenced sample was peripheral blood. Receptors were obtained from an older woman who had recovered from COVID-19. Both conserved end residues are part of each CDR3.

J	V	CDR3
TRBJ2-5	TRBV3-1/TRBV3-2	CASSQPGGETQYF
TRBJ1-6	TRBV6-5	CASSYSITGNSPLHF
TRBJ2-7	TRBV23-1	CASSQSAGSYEQYF
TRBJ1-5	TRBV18	CASSPRGTADFSNQPQHF
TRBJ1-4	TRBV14	CASSRLGTGGSTNEKLFF
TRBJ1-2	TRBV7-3	CASSLGQGPNYGYTF
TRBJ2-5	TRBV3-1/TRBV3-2	CASSRPGGVEETQYF
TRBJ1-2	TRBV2	CASSVGREIYGYTF
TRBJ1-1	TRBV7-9	CASSFRGSAEAFF
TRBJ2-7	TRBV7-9	CASSSNRESHVEQYF
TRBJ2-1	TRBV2	CASSKLAGGQGEQFF
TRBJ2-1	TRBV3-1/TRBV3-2	CASSGTRYNEQFF
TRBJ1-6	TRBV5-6	CASSPWTGGHPLGSPLHF
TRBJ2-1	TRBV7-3	CASRPTTASGGIGEQFF
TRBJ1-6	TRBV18	CASSPQGRDSPLHF
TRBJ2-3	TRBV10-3	CAISDPRRGVTDTQYF
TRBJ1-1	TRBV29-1	CSGQGQPNTEAFF
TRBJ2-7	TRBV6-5	CASSYLPTRLFEQYF
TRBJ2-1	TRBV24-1	CATSDFMGLGDNEQFF
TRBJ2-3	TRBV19	CASSRERTDTQYF
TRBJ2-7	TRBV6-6	CASSPLYEQYF
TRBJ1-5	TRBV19	CASSQQRDQPQHF
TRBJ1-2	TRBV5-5	CASSPQGDYGYTF
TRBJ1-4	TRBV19	CASSKSADPTNEKLFF
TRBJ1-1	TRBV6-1	CASRPQTGMNTEAFF
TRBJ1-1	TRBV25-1	CASSEYYLGANTEAFF
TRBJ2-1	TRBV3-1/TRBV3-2	CASSRLSGGSYNEQFF
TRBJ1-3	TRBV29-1	CSVEWQDSGNTIYF
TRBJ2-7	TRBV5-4	CASSWDNFYEQYF
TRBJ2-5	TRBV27	CASSSYRQETQYF
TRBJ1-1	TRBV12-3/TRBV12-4	CASSLALGAFF
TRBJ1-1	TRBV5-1	CASSSQEGKAEAFF
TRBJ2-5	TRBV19	CASSPYRGHETQYF
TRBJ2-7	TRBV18	CASSPVRNEQYF
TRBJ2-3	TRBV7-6	CASSLAGGRTDTQYF
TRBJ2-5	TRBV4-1	CASSQWDRGQETQYF
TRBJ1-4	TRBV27	CASIPPRLGSAEKLFF
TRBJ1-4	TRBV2	CASHELLNEKLFF
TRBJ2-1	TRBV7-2	CASSFTSRSYNEQFF
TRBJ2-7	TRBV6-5	CASRDRNYYEQYF
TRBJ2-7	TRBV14	CASSLGTGWGYEQYF